The rows below give T cell receptor beta chains drawn from one sample of a study of T cell repertoires in cytomegalovirus infection. TCRdb reprocessed the reads with MiXCR, giving one entry per CDR3 protein. The data show roughly 640,000 distinct CDR3 sequences, about 24% seen once. The sample comprised CD8+ T cells from PBMCs. All receptors derive from a human donor in good health (CMV status not recorded). Some clones in this sample may be carry-over from other donors' samples. Both conserved end residues are part of each CDR3. The D gene is left open where the match is weak. Rows may omit the clone size; those that give it use once, few, many or a size class.

NA NA TRBJ2-3 TRBV6-5 CASSYLRVGADTQYF TGTGCCAGCAGTTACCTGCGGGTAGGCGCAGATACGCAGTATTTT
NA many TRBJ1-2 TRBV7-6 CASSLTPNDYTF TGTGCCAGCAGCTTAACACCGAATGACTACACCTTC
NA once TRBJ1-2 TRBV4-3 CASSQVRTDYGYTF TGCGCCAGCAGCCAAGTAAGGACAGACTATGGCTACACCTTC
TRBD2 NA TRBJ2-5 TRBV4-1 CASSQTMSGGLLQTQYF TGCGCCAGCAGCCAAACAATGAGCGGGGGGCTCCTCCAGACCCAGTACTTC
TRBD2 NA TRBJ2-7 TRBV19 CANSSGSSYEQYF TGTGCCAACAGTAGCGGGAGCTCCTACGAGCAGTACTTC
NA few TRBJ2-1 TRBV19 CASSISDSNYNEQFF TGTGCCAGTAGTATATCGGACTCCAACTACAATGAGCAGTTCTTC
NA NA TRBJ2-2 TRBV6-2/TRBV6-3 CASSWYHTGELFF TGTGCCAGCAGTTGGTACCACACCGGGGAGCTGTTTTTT
NA many TRBJ2-3 TRBV7-3 CASSSSTGSTDTQYF TGTGCCAGCAGCTCTTCGACGGGCAGCACAGATACGCAGTATTTT
NA many TRBJ2-3 TRBV7-2 CASSRIGGGSTDTQYF TGTGCCAGCAGCCGGATAGGGGGGGGGAGCACAGATACGCAGTATTTT
NA NA TRBJ2-2 TRBV5-4 CASSLEWTGELFF TGTGCCAGCAGCTTGGAATGGACCGGGGAGCTGTTTTTT
NA many TRBJ1-2 TRBV7-2 CASSPTPVSNYGYTF TGTGCCAGCAGCCCGACGCCAGTCTCGAACTATGGCTACACCTTC
NA NA TRBJ2-5 TRBV24-1 CATSERAGPQETQYF TGTGCCACCAGTGAAAGGGCAGGTCCACAAGAGACCCAGTACTTC
NA NA TRBJ1-3 TRBV6-1 CASSLGGVLSGNTIYF TGTGCCAGCAGTCTGGGGGGGGTACTCTCTGGAAACACCATATATTTT
TRBD1 many TRBJ2-1 TRBV12-3/TRBV12-4 CASSGDSSYNEQFF TGTGCCAGCAGTGGGGACAGCTCCTACAATGAGCAGTTCTTC
NA few TRBJ1-1 TRBV7-6 CASSLASAGAGAFF TGTGCCAGCAGCTTAGCGAGTGCAGGGGCTGGGGCTTTCTTT
NA few TRBJ1-1 TRBV6-6 CASSTGKAFF TGTGCCAGCAGTACAGGGAAAGCTTTCTTT
TRBD1 many TRBJ2-5 TRBV12-3/TRBV12-4 CASTSGGPGTQYF TGTGCCAGCACTTCAGGGGGCCCGGGGACCCAGTACTTC
TRBD1 NA TRBJ2-3 TRBV28 CASRWQQGLTDTQYF TGTGCCAGCAGGTGGCAACAGGGGCTCACAGATACGCAGTATTTT
NA many TRBJ2-1 TRBV7-2 CASSLAKTEYDYNEQFF TGTGCCAGCAGCTTAGCGAAGACAGAATATGACTACAATGAGCAGTTCTTC
NA many TRBJ1-1 TRBV7-2 CASSPRLIWNTEAFF TGTGCCAGCAGCCCCCGTCTCATTTGGAACACTGAAGCTTTCTTT
NA many TRBJ2-5 TRBV7-9 CASSPGRTNQETQYF TGTGCCAGCAGCCCCGGCAGGACGAACCAAGAGACCCAGTACTTC
TRBD1 few TRBJ1-2 TRBV20-1 CSALDRGSYGYTF TGCAGTGCTCTGGACAGGGGCTCCTATGGCTACACCTTC
NA few TRBJ1-1 TRBV25-1 CASSEGATEAFF TGTGCCAGCAGTGAGGGTGCCACCGAAGCTTTCTTT
TRBD2 NA TRBJ2-3 TRBV5-5 CASIGGLAGEPSGTDTQYF TGTGCCAGCATCGGAGGACTAGCGGGGGAGCCGTCGGGCACAGATACGCAGTATTTT
NA many TRBJ1-5 TRBV28 CASSIGPGIYSNQPQHF TGTGCCAGCAGCATCGGGCCTGGAATTTATAGCAATCAGCCCCAGCATTTT
NA NA TRBJ1-4 TRBV5-1 CASSVEGPNEKLFF TGCGCCAGCAGCGTGGAGGGACCTAATGAAAAACTGTTTTTT
TRBD1 many TRBJ1-4 TRBV6-1 CASSYQPGGSTNEKLFF TGTGCCAGCAGTTACCAGCCAGGGGGCTCAACTAATGAAAAACTGTTTTTT
NA few TRBJ2-1 TRBV5-1 CASSFRRNEQFF TGCGCCAGCAGCTTTAGGAGGAATGAGCAGTTCTTC
NA NA TRBJ1-5 TRBV20-1 CSAMYSYSNQPQHF TGCAGTGCTATGTACAGCTATAGCAATCAGCCCCAGCATTTT
TRBD2 NA TRBJ2-6 TRBV20-1 CSAWTRPSGANVLTF TGCAGTGCCTGGACTAGGCCCTCTGGGGCCAACGTCCTGACTTTC
NA NA TRBJ1-1 TRBV19 CASSTEDRYYTEAFF TGTGCCAGTAGTACGGAGGACAGATATTACACTGAAGCTTTCTTT
TRBD2 NA TRBJ2-1 TRBV24-1 CATSDAGLAGGYNEQFF TGTGCCACCAGTGATGCTGGACTAGCGGGGGGCTACAATGAGCAGTTCTTC
NA NA TRBJ1-5 TRBV6-2/TRBV6-3 CASRETQGPQHF TGTGCCAGCAGGGAAACCCAGGGACCCCAGCATTTT
NA NA TRBJ2-7 TRBV29-1 CSALVLGAYEQYF TGCAGCGCTTTGGTCCTTGGAGCGTACGAGCAGTACTTC
NA few TRBJ2-3 TRBV27 CASSAYDTQYF TGTGCCAGCAGTGCCTACGATACGCAGTATTTT
NA NA TRBJ1-3 TRBV7-9 CASSLMGGPGNTIYF TGTGCCAGCAGCTTAATGGGGGGACCTGGAAACACCATATATTTT
TRBD1 NA TRBJ1-1 TRBV29-1 CSVYGVLRTGNTEAFF TGCAGCGTCTACGGCGTTCTGAGGACAGGCAACACTGAAGCTTTCTTT
TRBD2 few TRBJ2-1 TRBV10-3 CAISDLRRGADYNEQFF TGTGCCATCAGTGACCTGAGGCGGGGGGCCGATTACAATGAGCAGTTCTTC
NA many TRBJ2-3 TRBV7-9 CAIQDSNADTQYF TGTGCCATCCAGGACAGTAATGCAGATACGCAGTATTTT